The following is a T cell receptor beta chain sequence with its context. As yet, its antigen is unknown. The sample comes from a study of T-cell memory formation after mild COVID-19. Study results and caveats: Second-wave clones peaking on day 37 lacked confirmed SARS-CoV-2 specificity. Those CD4+ clones that contracted were mainly in CM and EM (CD8+ ones in EMRA).

There are 16 residues in the CDR3. V lost 5 bases, J lost 7 bases, and 8 bases stayed unmatched. Germline V lookup: CDR1 SEHNR, CDR2 FQNEAQ (reference sequence). TCRdb ran MiXCR on the 5' RACE reads and lists one entry per CDR3 protein. The sample contains 350,000 or so distinct CDR3 sequences, around 20% of which appear only once. The sample taken for sequencing was PBMCs or a T cell subset sorted from them (not recorded which). The sequence was obtained from an adult woman who had mild COVID-19 (a few samples of this study predate the infection). Cell type and time point are not known. This chain joins TRBV7-9 and TRBJ2-2; 12 bases fit TRBD1. CDR3: CASSRPGQGADGELFF. The CDR3 DNA reads as TGTGCCAGCAGCCGACCGGGACAGGGGGCTGACGGGGAGCTGTTTTTT.